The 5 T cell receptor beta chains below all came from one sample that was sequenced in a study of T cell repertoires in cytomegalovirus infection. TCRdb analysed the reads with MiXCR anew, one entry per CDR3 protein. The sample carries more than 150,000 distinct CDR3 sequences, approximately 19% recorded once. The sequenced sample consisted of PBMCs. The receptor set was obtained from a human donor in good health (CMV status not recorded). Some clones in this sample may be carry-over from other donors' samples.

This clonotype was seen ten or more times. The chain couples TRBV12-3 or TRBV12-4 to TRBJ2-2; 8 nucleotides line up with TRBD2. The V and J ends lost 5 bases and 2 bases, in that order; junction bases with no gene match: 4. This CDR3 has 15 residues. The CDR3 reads CASSPRTSNTGELFF. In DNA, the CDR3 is TGTGCCAGCAGTCCAAGGACTAGCAACACCGGGGAGCTGTTTTTT.

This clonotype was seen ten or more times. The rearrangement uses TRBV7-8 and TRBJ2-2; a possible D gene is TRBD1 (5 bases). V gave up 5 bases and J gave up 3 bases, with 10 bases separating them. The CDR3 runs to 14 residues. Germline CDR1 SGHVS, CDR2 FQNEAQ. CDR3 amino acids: CASSLAGYTGELFF. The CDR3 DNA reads TGTGCCAGCAGCCTCGCAGGGTACACCGGGGAGCTGTTTTTT.

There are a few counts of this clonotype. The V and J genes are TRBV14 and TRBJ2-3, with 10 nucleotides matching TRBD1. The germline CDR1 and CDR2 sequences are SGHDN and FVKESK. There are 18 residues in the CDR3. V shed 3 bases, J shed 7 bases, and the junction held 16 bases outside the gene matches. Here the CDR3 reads CASSQLSIGTGVSYTQYF. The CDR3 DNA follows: TGTGCCAGCAGCCAGCTGAGCATCGGGACAGGGGTATCATATACGCAGTATTTT.

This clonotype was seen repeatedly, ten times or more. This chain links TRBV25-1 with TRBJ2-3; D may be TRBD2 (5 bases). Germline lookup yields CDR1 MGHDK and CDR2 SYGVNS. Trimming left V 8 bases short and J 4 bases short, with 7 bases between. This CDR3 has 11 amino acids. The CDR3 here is CASQRADTQYF. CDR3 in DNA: TGTGCCAGCCAGAGGGCAGATACGCAGTATTTT. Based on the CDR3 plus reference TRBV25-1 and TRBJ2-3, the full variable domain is EADIYQTPRYLVIGTGKKITLECSQTMGHDKMYWYQQDPGMELHLIHYSYGVNSTEKGDLSSESTVSRIRTEHFPLTLESARPSHTSQYLCASQRADTQYFGPGTRLTVL.

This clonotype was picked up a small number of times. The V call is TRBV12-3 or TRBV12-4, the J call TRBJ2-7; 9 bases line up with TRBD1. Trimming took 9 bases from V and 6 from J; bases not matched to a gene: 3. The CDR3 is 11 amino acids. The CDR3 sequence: CASQGQGEQYF. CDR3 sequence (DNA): TGTGCCAGTCAGGGACAGGGCGAGCAGTACTTC.